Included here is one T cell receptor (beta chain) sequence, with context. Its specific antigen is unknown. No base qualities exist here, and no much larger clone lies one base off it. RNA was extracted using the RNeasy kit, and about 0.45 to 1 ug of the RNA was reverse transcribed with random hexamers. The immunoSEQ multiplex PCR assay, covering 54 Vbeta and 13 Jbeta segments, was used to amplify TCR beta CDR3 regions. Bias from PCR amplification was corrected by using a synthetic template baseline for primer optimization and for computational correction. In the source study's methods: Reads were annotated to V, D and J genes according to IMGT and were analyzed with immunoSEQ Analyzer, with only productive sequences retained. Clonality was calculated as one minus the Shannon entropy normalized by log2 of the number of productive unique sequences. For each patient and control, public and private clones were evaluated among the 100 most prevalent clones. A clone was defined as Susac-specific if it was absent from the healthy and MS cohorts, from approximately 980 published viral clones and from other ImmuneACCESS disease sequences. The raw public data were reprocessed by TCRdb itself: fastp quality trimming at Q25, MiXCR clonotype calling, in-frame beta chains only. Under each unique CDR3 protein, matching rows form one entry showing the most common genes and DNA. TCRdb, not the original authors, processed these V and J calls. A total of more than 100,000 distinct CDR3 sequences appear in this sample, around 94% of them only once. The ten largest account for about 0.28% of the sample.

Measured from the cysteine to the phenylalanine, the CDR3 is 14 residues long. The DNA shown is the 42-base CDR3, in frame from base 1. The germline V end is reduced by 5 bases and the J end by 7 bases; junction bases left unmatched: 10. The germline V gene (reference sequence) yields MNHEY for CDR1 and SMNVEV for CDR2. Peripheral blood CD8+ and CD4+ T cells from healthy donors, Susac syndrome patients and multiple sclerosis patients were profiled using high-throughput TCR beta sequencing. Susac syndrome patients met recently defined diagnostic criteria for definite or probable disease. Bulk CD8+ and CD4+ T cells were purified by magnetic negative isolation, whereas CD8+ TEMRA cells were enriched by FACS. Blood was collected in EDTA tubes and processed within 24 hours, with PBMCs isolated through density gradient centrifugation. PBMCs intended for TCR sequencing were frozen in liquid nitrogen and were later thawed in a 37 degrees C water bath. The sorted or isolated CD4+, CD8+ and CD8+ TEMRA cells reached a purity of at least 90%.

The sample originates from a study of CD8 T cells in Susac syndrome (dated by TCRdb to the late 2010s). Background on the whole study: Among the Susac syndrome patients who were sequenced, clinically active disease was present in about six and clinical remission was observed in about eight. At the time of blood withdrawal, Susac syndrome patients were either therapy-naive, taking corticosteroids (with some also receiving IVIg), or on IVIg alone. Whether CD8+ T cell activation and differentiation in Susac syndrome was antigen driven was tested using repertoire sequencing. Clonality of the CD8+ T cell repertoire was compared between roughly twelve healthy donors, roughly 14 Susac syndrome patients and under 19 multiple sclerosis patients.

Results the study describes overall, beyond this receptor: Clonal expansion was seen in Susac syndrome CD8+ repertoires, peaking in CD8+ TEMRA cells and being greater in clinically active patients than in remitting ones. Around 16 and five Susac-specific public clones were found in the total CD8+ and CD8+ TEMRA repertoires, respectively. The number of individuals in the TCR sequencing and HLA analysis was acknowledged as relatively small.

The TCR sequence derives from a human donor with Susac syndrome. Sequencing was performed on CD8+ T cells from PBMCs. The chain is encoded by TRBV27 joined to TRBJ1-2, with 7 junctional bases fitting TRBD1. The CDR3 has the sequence CASSPEDRLGGYTF. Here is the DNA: TGTGCCAGCAGTCCCGAGGACAGGTTAGGTGGCTACACCTTC.